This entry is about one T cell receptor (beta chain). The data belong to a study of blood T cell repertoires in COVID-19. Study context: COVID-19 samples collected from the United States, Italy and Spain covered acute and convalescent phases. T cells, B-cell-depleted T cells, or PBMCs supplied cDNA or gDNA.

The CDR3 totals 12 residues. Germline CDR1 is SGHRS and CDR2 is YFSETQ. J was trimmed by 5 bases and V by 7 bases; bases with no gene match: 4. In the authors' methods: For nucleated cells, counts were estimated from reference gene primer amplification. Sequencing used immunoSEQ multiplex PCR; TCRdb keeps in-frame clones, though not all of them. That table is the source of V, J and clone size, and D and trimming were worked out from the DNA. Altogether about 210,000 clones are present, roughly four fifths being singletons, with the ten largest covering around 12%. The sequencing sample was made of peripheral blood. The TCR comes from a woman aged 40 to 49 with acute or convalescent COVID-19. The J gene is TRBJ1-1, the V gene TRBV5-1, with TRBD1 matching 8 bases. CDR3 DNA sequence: TGCGCCAGCTCCAGGGGGCCTACTGAAGCTTTCTTT. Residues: CASSRGPTEAFF. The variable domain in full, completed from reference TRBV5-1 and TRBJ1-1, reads KAGVTQTPRYLIKTRGQQVTLSCSPISGHRSVSWYQQTPGQGLQFLFEYFSETQRNKGNFPGRFSGRQFSNSRSEMNVSTLELGDSALYLCASSRGPTEAFFGQGTRLTVV.